The 6 T cell receptor beta chains listed next were all sequenced from one sample in a study of T cells in Graves' hyperthyroidism and ophthalmopathy (dated by TCRdb to about 2019). Libraries were built with multiplex PCR. Sequencing took place on an Illumina HiSeq 2000. TCR beta CDR3 regions were amplified from RNA transcripts. A first-round RT-PCR of the TCR CDR3 used the HTBI primer set with the Qiagen OneStep RT-PCR kit. TCRdb cleaned the public reads at Q25 with fastp, built clones with MiXCR and kept in-frame beta chains. Rows merge per CDR3 protein into single entries with the most common DNA and genes. The sample table contains a few hundred thousand distinct CDR3 sequences; only one count was recorded for around 13% of them. 14% of the sample belongs to the ten largest clones. Sequenced: blood. The source of these receptors is a woman in her 40s with Graves' hyperthyroidism.

This clonotype was seen ten or more times. V and J are TRBV6-2 or TRBV6-3 and TRBJ2-3, with D uncertain. The CDR3 length is 14 residues. CDR1 is MNHEY and CDR2 is SVGEGT in the germline V gene. Deletions cut 2 bases from V and 10 bases from J, with 16 bases between. The CDR3 here is CASSYPLTSGSQYF. In DNA form, the CDR3 reads TGTGCCAGCAGTTACCCCCTTACGTCAGGATCGCAGTATTTT.

The genes are TRBV30 and TRBJ2-2; tentative D call: TRBD1 (6 bases). The V gene lost 2 bases and the J gene lost 0 bases, with 7 bases spanning the gap. This CDR3 is 14 amino acids long. CDR1 is GTSNPN and CDR2 is SVGIG in the germline V gene (reference sequence). The CDR3 bases are TGTGCCTGGAGTTGGACAGCGAACACCGGGGAGCTGTTTTTT. Translated: CAWSWTANTGELFF.

The chain employs TRBV28 and TRBJ2-1; 10 positions match TRBD2. CDR1 is MDHEN and CDR2 is SYDVKM in the germline V gene. The CDR3 runs to 15 residues. V trimming: 4 bases; J trimming: 4 bases; junction bases outside the gene matches: 4. This chain's CDR3 is CASSSSGRDYNEQFF. In DNA, the CDR3 is TGTGCCAGCAGTTCGAGCGGGAGGGATTACAATGAGCAGTTCTTC.

This clonotype was observed at least ten times. This chain uses TRBV18 with TRBJ2-7, with 14 bases lining up with TRBD2. V shed 2 bases and J 5 bases; nucleotides not matched to a gene: 5. The CDR3 sequence is 16 residues long. Germline V CDR1 and CDR2: KGHSH, LQKENI. The CDR3 region has the DNA TGTGCCAGCTCACCAACTACGGGACTAGCGGGAGACGAGCAGTACTTC. Its protein is CASSPTTGLAGDEQYF.

This clonotype was seen at least ten times. The chain employs TRBV18 and TRBJ2-3, with D perhaps assigned TRBD1 or TRBD2 (5 bases each). V lost 1 base to trimming and J lost 2 bases, with 7 bases between them. CDR1 KGHSH and CDR2 LQKENI come from the germline V gene. The CDR3 sequence is 14 residues long. This CDR3 is CASSPRDHTDTQYF. CDR3 sequence (DNA): TGTGCCAGCTCACCACGGGACCACACAGATACGCAGTATTTT.

This clonotype was detected only a few times. The chain has TRBV11-2 and TRBJ1-1; D not certain. Germline V gene data show CDR1 as SGHAT and CDR2 as FQNNGV. V dropped 4 bases and J dropped 8 bases, with 11 bases sitting between them. CDR3 size: 12 residues. The CDR3 coding sequence is TGTGCCAGCAGCTCGATGGGTCGCGAAGCTTTCTTT. Its translation: CASSSMGREAFF.